The sequence of this T cell receptor (beta chain) was determined in a study of T-cell reconstitution after alpha-beta-depleted transplantation in children. Unique molecular identifiers featured in how the TCRbeta library was prepared. TCRdb ran MiXCR on the PCR reads and lists one entry per CDR3 protein. This sample has around 580,000 distinct CDR3 sequences, with 27% found just once. Study-wide results and caveats: Where some patients showed high TCRbeta diversity at day 60, it came from recipient T cells and thymic progenitors that had survived.

Points on this clonotype: Its cognate antigen is unknown.

There are 15 residues in the CDR3. In germline, CDR1 is SGHRS, CDR2 YFSETQ. The V and J ends lost 7 bases and 4 bases, in that order; junction bases with no gene match: 7. This receptor was identified in a boy younger than two with Wiskott-Aldrich syndrome, due to receive a stem cell transplant. The chain joins TRBV5-1 to TRBJ2-1; 11 nucleotides match TRBD2. The material sequenced was PBMCs, taken before TCRalphabeta/CD19-depleted stem cell transplant. The CDR3 region has the DNA TGCGCCAGCGAGGCGACTAGCGGGGCGTACAATGAGCAGTTCTTC. Translation: CASEATSGAYNEQFF.